This T cell receptor (beta chain) comes out of a study of identical twins. Study-level points and caveats: The study found weaker excess twin sharing in beta out-of-frame sequences. High-abundance cord blood beta clonotypes had fewer insertions; memory repertoires showed none.

It was template switching that added a universal primer site, and there were unique molecular identifiers on the cDNA. TCRdb called the 5' RACE reads again in MiXCR, with one record for every CDR3 protein. The sample lists about 150,000 distinct CDR3 sequences; approximately 4% were seen once. Worth noting for this clonotype: No antigen is known for it. Given a much more abundant clone one base away, this may be a read error. No conserved phenylalanine or tryptophan is present at the end of the CDR3, so a read error is the likely explanation.

This sequence was found in a man younger than 35 in good health. Sequencing was done on a sample of memory T cells sorted from blood.

The CDR3 region is CASSTINQPQHI. The DNA of the CDR3 is TGTGCCAGCAGCACAATAAATCAGCCCCAGCATATT. The chain employs TRBV7-9 and TRBJ1-5; no firm D call. This CDR3 has 12 amino acids. Looked up from germline, CDR1 is SEHNR and CDR2 is FQNEAQ (reference sequence). Between the trimmed V and J ends, which lost 5 bases and 4 bases, there was a span of 6 bases.